The 22 T cell receptor beta chains given below trace back to one sample, sequenced in a study of shared clonotypes between healthy human individuals. Profiled with immunoSEQ multiplex PCR; TCRdb holds only in-frame clones, not every one. The table has about 710,000 clones, around 78% seen once. The specimen sequenced was memory CD4+ T cells sorted from blood. The subset is: CD45RA-negative fraction. The receptors stem from a woman in her twenties or thirties in good health.

The genes are TRBV7-6 and TRBJ2-5; 9 bases agree with TRBD2. Germline assignment: CDR1 SGHVS and CDR2 FNYEAQ. V was pared by 0 bases and J by 0 bases, with 2 bases of the junction left unmatched. This CDR3 region has 16 residues. CDR3 bases: TGTGCCAGCAGCTTAGCCAGCGGGGGGCACCAAGAGACCCAGTACTTC. Protein sequence: CASSLASGGHQETQYF.

V and J are TRBV28 and TRBJ1-5; TRBD1 might be the D (5 bases). Trimming pared 2 bases from V and 0 bases from J, leaving 11 bases between. The CDR3 sequence is 16 residues long. CDR1 is MDHEN and CDR2 is SYDVKM in the germline V gene. Here the CDR3 DNA reads TGTGCCAGCAGTTTACCCGGGGCTGATAGCAATCAGCCCCAGCATTTT. Its translation: CASSLPGADSNQPQHF. The full variable domain, completed using reference TRBV28 and TRBJ1-5, is DVKVTQSSRYLVKRTGEKVFLECVQDMDHENMFWYRQDPGLGLRLIYFSYDVKMKEKGDIPEGYSVSREKKERFSLILESASTNQTSMYLCASSLPGADSNQPQHFGDGTRLSIL.

The genes are TRBV27 and TRBJ1-3; tentatively, D is TRBD1 (6 bases). Germline CDR1 MNHEY, CDR2 SMNVEV (reference sequence). V lost 5 bases and J lost 5, with 16 bases in between. This CDR3 region has 15 residues. CDR3 region: CASSPRGMLRNTIYF. CDR3 nucleotide sequence: TGTGCCAGCAGTCCTAGGGGGATGCTTAGAAACACCATATATTTT.

This clone was detected only a few times. V and J are TRBV19 and TRBJ1-2; D possibly corresponds to TRBD1 (5 bases). Between the trimmed V and J ends, which lost 3 bases and 6 bases, there was a span of 17 bases. Germline V CDR1 and CDR2: LNHDA, SQIVND (reference sequence). The length of the CDR3 is 15 residues. The CDR3 here is CASSMKGKRGNGYTF. CDR3 in DNA: TGTGCCAGTAGTATGAAGGGGAAGCGGGGTAATGGCTACACCTTC.

This clone was counted only a few times. V gene TRBV2 combines with J gene TRBJ1-1; no reliable D call. CDR3 length: 11 amino acids. Germline-derived CDR1 and CDR2 are SNHLY and FYNNEI. V lost 8 bases and J 8 bases, leaving 12 bases between the germline ends. The CDR3: CASVVRAEAFF. Written as DNA, the CDR3 is TGTGCCAGCGTAGTGAGAGCAGAAGCTTTCTTT.

The chain links TRBV6-1 to TRBJ1-2, with 8 positions matching TRBD1. Germline-derived CDR1 and CDR2 are MNHNS and SASEGT. The V gene end was trimmed by 3 bases and the J gene end by 8 bases; junction bases not matched to a gene: 14. The CDR3 has 16 residues. The CDR3 DNA reads TGTGCCAGCAGTGAGTCACCTGGGCAGGGGGCTGGAGGCTACACCTTC. Translation: CASSESPGQGAGGYTF.

The chain links TRBV28 to TRBJ2-2; 10 bases are shared with TRBD2. The germline CDR1 and CDR2 sequences are MDHEN and SYDVKM. The V and J ends lost 7 bases and 5 bases, in that order; junction bases with no gene match: 13. The CDR3 sequence is 17 residues long. The CDR3 nucleotides read TGTGCCAGCAAACTCCGGATAGCGGGAGGCCGAACCGGGGAGCTGTTTTTT. It yields the protein CASKLRIAGGRTGELFF.

This chain joins TRBV28 and TRBJ1-2; possibly TRBD1 for D (6 bases). The CDR3 has 19 residues. Germline V gives CDR1 MDHEN, CDR2 SYDVKM. V dropped 4 bases and J dropped 2 bases, with 26 bases sitting between them. This CDR3 is CASSSGIGTRRSTNYGYTF. The CDR3 bases are TGTGCCAGCAGTTCAGGGATCGGGACACGAAGGAGCACGAACTATGGCTACACCTTC.

The gene calls are TRBV28 and TRBJ2-5; D perhaps matches TRBD2 (6 bases). The V gene's germline CDR1 is MDHEN and CDR2 SYDVKM. CDR3 size: 11 residues. Between the trimmed V and J ends, which lost 5 bases and 11 bases, there was a span of 12 bases. The CDR3 DNA reads TGTGCCAGCAGTATTGACCGGGAGCAGTACTTC. Amino acids: CASSIDREQYF.

The chain joins TRBV30 to TRBJ1-6, with D hard to call. The CDR3 has 13 amino acids. CDR1 and CDR2 from the germline V gene are GTSNPN and SVGIG (reference sequence). The ends were cut back, 2 bases at V and 10 bases at J, with 12 bases in the middle. Written as DNA, the CDR3 is TGTGCCTGGAGTCCGCAGGCCGGGTCACCCCTCCACTTT. Encoded protein: CAWSPQAGSPLHF.

The chain carries TRBV5-1 and TRBJ1-4, with D possibly TRBD1 on 5 matching bases. Trimming stripped 4 bases from V and 11 bases from J, with 15 bases between. Per the germline V gene, CDR1 is SGHRS and CDR2 is YFSETQ. CDR3 length equals 13 residues. DNA of the CDR3: TGCGCCAGCAGCCCCGGGGGGGGTTGGAAACTGTTTTTT. Its translation: CASSPGGGWKLFF.

This clone was observed a few times. This sequence joins TRBV29-1 and TRBJ1-1, with D possibly being TRBD1 (6 bases). This CDR3 is 14 amino acids long. V lost 7 bases to trimming and J lost 0 bases, with 15 bases between them. The germline V gene encodes CDR1 SQVTM and CDR2 ANQGSEA. In DNA, the CDR3 is TGCAGCGCCGGGACAACCACCATGAACACTGAAGCTTTCTTT. This translates into CSAGTTTMNTEAFF.

This clone was detected a few times. The J gene is TRBJ2-2, the V gene TRBV19, with 7 positions matching TRBD1. CDR3 length: 16 amino acids. From germline, CDR1 is LNHDA and CDR2 SQIVND (reference sequence). The ends lost 5 bases at V and 2 bases at J; junction bases unmatched: 8. The CDR3 loop is CASSSTWTGNTGELFF. The DNA for the CDR3 is TGTGCCAGTAGTTCCACCTGGACAGGTAACACCGGGGAGCTGTTTTTT. The full variable domain, completed using reference TRBV19 and TRBJ2-2, is DGGITQSPKYLFRKEGQNVTLSCEQNLNHDAMYWYRQDPGQGLRLIYYSQIVNDFQKGDIAEGYSVSREKKESFPLTVTSAQKNPTAFYLCASSSTWTGNTGELFFGEGSRLTVL.

This clone was detected a few times. The chain carries TRBV5-1 and TRBJ2-3, with D perhaps TRBD1 or TRBD2 (5 bases each). CDR1 SGHRS and CDR2 YFSETQ come from the germline V gene. The germline V and J ends were trimmed by 4 bases and 4 bases, with 13 bases remaining between them. This CDR3 is 14 amino acids long. CDR3 amino acids: CASSEGYYSDTQYF. Here the CDR3 DNA reads TGCGCCAGCAGCGAGGGGTATTATTCAGATACGCAGTATTTT.

The chain has TRBV4-2 and TRBJ2-7; 9 bases fit TRBD1. Germline trimming cut 0 bases from V and 0 bases from J; bases unmatched to any gene: 6. The CDR3 is made up of 17 amino acids. In germline, CDR1 is LGHNA, CDR2 YNFKEQ. The CDR3 DNA reads as TGTGCCAGCAGCCAAGATCGTCGGACAGGGGACTCCTACGAGCAGTACTTC. As protein: CASSQDRRTGDSYEQYF.

V and J are TRBV6-6 and TRBJ1-5, with D perhaps TRBD1 (6 bases). Between the trimmed V and J ends, which lost 5 bases and 0 bases, there was a span of 14 bases. The germline gives CDR1 MNHNY, CDR2 SVGAGI (reference sequence). The CDR3 runs 16 residues. The CDR3 loop is CASSPSGGFSNQPQHF. The DNA for the CDR3 is TGTGCCAGCAGTCCTTCCGGGGGCTTTAGCAATCAGCCCCAGCATTTT.

This rearrangement joins TRBV11-2 to TRBJ2-7; TRBD2 matches at 7 bases. V shed 0 bases and J 5 bases; nucleotides not matched to a gene: 7. The CDR3 contains 15 residues. Germline V gives CDR1 SGHAT, CDR2 FQNNGV. CDR3 protein: CASSLDWTSPHEQYF. The CDR3 nucleotides read TGTGCCAGCAGCTTAGATTGGACTAGTCCACACGAGCAGTACTTC.

This chain connects TRBV7-2 to TRBJ2-5; D tentatively fits TRBD1 or TRBD2 (10 bases each). The germline V and J ends were trimmed by 5 bases and 3 bases, with 19 bases remaining between them. Germline loops: CDR1 SGHTA, CDR2 FQGNSA. The CDR3 extends over 16 amino acids. In DNA, the CDR3 is TGTGCCAGCAGCGTACTAGCGGGACAGGGGAAAGAGACCCAGTACTTC. It codes for CASSVLAGQGKETQYF.

The rearrangement joins TRBV13 to TRBJ2-4; 7 bases map to TRBD2. CDR3 size: 13 residues. The ends lost 5 bases at V and 8 bases at J; junction bases unmatched: 6. Germline loops: CDR1 PRHDT, CDR2 FYEKMQ (reference sequence). The CDR3 region is CASSPPRGDIQYF. In DNA, the CDR3 is TGTGCCAGCAGCCCGCCCCGGGGGGACATTCAGTACTTC.

V and J are TRBV7-9 and TRBJ1-2; TRBD1 is a possible D gene (6 bases). The germline V gene encodes CDR1 SEHNR and CDR2 FQNEAQ (reference sequence). Trimming cost V 2 bases and J 0 bases, with 10 bases left between them. This CDR3 has 15 amino acids. This chain's CDR3 is CASSLRTGPNYGYTF. CDR3 in DNA: TGTGCCAGCAGCTTACGAACAGGGCCTAACTATGGCTACACCTTC.

The V call is TRBV27, the J call TRBJ2-2; D remains ambiguous. Germline V CDR1 and CDR2: MNHEY, SMNVEV (reference sequence). The CDR3 is 14 residues long. Trimming stripped 6 bases from V and 7 bases from J, with 15 bases between. CDR3 sequence: CASRFWGEDGELFF. The CDR3 DNA follows: TGTGCCAGCAGGTTTTGGGGTGAAGACGGGGAGCTGTTTTTT.

This chain joins TRBV27 and TRBJ1-1; 7 bases map to TRBD1. The CDR3 sequence is 13 residues long. The germline V gene has CDR1 MNHEY and CDR2 SMNVEV (reference sequence). J gave up 1 base and V 7 bases, and 3 bases lay outside the gene matches. CDR3 loop: CASTRQGNTEAFF. Written as DNA, the CDR3 is TGTGCCAGCACGCGACAGGGGAACACTGAAGCTTTCTTT.